What follows are 5 T cell receptor beta chains derived from one specimen sequenced in a study of T cell changes during pregnancy in multiple sclerosis. The table came from immunoSEQ multiplex PCR; TCRdb's copy has only in-frame clones and leaves some out. The data show 45,000 to 65,000 clones, 93% seen once. Sequences were derived from CD8+ T cells from peripheral blood mononuclear cells, sampled in the third trimester of pregnancy. Source of these receptors: a female donor with multiple sclerosis, enrolled in a pregnancy study.

In its sample, this clone was seen once. The J gene is TRBJ2-7, the V gene TRBV4-1, with D hard to call. CDR1 and CDR2 (germline): MGHRA, YSYEKL. This CDR3 has 13 residues. V was trimmed by 0 bases and J by 4 bases, leaving 7 bases between them. The CDR3 bases are TGCGCCAGCAGCCAAGATAGGAGTTACGAGCAGTACTTC. Protein product: CASSQDRSYEQYF.

This clone has more than one count but fewer than ten. The chain carries TRBV27 and TRBJ2-7; unclear D gene. Germline V gene data show CDR1 as MNHEY and CDR2 as SMNVEV (reference sequence). Trimming cost V 6 bases and J 5 bases, with 8 bases left between them. The CDR3 has 11 amino acids. The CDR3 protein is CASRSVHEQYF. The CDR3 DNA follows: TGTGCCAGCAGATCCGTCCACGAGCAGTACTTC.

The table lists this clone with a count of one. The genes are TRBV28 and TRBJ1-3; 7 bases agree with TRBD1. V was clipped by 2 bases and J by 3 bases; unmatched bases: 7. This CDR3 has 16 residues. Germline CDR1 is MDHEN and CDR2 is SYDVKM. The CDR3 coding sequence is TGTGCCAGCAGTTTAACCCCCCCAGGGGGTGGAAACACCATATATTTT. Amino acid sequence: CASSLTPPGGGNTIYF.

The CDR3 DNA follows: TGTGCCAGCAGTGAGAGGACAGGGGATAATCAGCCCCAGCATTTT. This translates into CASSERTGDNQPQHF. This chain uses TRBV6-1 with TRBJ1-5; 9 bases agree with TRBD1. Germline V gene data show CDR1 as MNHNS and CDR2 as SASEGT. The CDR3 is 15 amino acids. Trimming removed 3 bases from V and 4 bases from J; junction bases left unmatched: 4.

V is TRBV6-4 and J is TRBJ2-1; D is ambiguous. V lost 0 bases, J lost 0 bases, and 9 bases lay in between. Germline V CDR1 and CDR2: MRHNA, SNTAGT. The CDR3 totals 16 residues. The CDR3 coding sequence is TGTGCCAGCAGTGACTCTTCGGTTAGCTCCTACAATGAGCAGTTCTTC. Protein sequence: CASSDSSVSSYNEQFF.